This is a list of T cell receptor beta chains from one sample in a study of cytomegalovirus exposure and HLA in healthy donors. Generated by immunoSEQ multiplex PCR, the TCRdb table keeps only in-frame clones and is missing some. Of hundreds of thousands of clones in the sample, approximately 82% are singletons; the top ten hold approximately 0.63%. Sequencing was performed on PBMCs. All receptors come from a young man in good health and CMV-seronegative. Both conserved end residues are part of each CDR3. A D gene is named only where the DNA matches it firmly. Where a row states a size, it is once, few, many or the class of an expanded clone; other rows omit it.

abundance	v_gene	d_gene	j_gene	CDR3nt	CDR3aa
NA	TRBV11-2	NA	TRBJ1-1	TGTGCCAGCAGCTTAGTACCAGGTGTCCGTGACACTGAAGCTTTCTTT	CASSLVPGVRDTEAFF
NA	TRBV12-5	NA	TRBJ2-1	TGTGCTAGTGGTTTGGTGCCTAGTGGCGACAATGAGCAGTTCTTC	CASGLVPSGDNEQFF
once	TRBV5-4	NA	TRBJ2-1	TGTGCCAGCAGCTCGGTCTACAATGAGCAGTTCTTC	CASSSVYNEQFF
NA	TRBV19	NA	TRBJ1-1	TGTGCCAGTAGTATTTCTCTCTTGACGAGCAGGGGGAACACTGAAGCTTTCTTT	CASSISLLTSRGNTEAFF
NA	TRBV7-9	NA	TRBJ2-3	TGTGCCAGCAGCTTCCTGACAGACTTCACAGATACGCAGTATTTT	CASSFLTDFTDTQYF
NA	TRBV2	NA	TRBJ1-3	TGTGCCAGCAACGCCAGGGAGGGTGCAGGAAACACCATATATTTT	CASNAREGAGNTIYF
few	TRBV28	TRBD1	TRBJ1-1	TGTGCCAGCAGTTTGGGACAGGGCCGAGCTGAAGCTTTCTTT	CASSLGQGRAEAFF
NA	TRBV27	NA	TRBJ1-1	TGTGCCAGCAGTTTATTATCCCCGACAGGAATGAGCTGGAACACTGAAGCTTTCTTT	CASSLLSPTGMSWNTEAFF
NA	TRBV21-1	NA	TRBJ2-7	TGTGCCAGCATCTTCGACAGGGGGCGAACGGGACACCTCTACGAGCAGTACTTC	CASIFDRGRTGHLYEQYF
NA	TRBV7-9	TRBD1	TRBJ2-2	TGTTCCAGCAGCGGTAGTACAGGGGGATACACCGGGGAGCTGTTTTTT	CSSSGSTGGYTGELFF
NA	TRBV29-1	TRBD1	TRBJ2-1	TGCAGCGCAGAGGACAGGTATGAGCAGTTCTTC	CSAEDRYEQFF
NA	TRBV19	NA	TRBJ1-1	TGTGCCAGTAGTCCCTTGCCCCGAGGAGGAACTGAAGCTTTCTTT	CASSPLPRGGTEAFF
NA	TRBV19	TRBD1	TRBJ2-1	TGTGCCAGTAGTATAGCCAGGGGGCACAATGAGCAGTTCTTC	CASSIARGHNEQFF
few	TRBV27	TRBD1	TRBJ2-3	TGTGCCAGCAGTTCACAGGGGGCCCTCACAGATACGCAGTATTTT	CASSSQGALTDTQYF
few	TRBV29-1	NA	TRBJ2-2	TGCAGCGGCTCGCAGGGGTTGACCGGGGAGCTGTTTTTT	CSGSQGLTGELFF
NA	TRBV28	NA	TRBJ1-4	TGTGCCAGCAGTTTTTGGGCAGGGGTCAATGAAAAACTGTTTTTT	CASSFWAGVNEKLFF
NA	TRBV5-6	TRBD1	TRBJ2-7	TGTGCCAGCAGCTTGACAGGGGGCGGCGAGCAGTACTTC	CASSLTGGGEQYF
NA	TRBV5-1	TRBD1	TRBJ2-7	TGCGCCAGCGGAAAGGACAGGGCATGGGAAGGCGAGCAGTACTTC	CASGKDRAWEGEQYF
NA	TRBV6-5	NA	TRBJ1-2	TGTGCCAGCAGTGAAGGTGACAGATTCTATGGCTACACCTTC	CASSEGDRFYGYTF
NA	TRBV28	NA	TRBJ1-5	TGTACCAGCAGTACCGTAGGGGTGACTGGGCAGCCCCAGCATTTT	CTSSTVGVTGQPQHF
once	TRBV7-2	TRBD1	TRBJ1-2	TGTGCCAGCAGCTTAACCGGGACAGGGTACTATGGCTACACCTTC	CASSLTGTGYYGYTF
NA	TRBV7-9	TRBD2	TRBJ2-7	TGTGCCAGCAGCCACGAGACTCGACTAGCGGGAGGGCCTTACGAGCAGTACTTC	CASSHETRLAGGPYEQYF
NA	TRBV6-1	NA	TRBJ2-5	TGTGCCAGCAGGGCCTTGTTCGACAGCCAAGAGACCCAGTACTTC	CASRALFDSQETQYF
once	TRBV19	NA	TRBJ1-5	TGTGCCAGTAGTCCGGGACTCTATAGCAATCAGCCCCAGCATTTT	CASSPGLYSNQPQHF
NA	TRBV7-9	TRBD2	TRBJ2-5	TGTGCCAGCAGCTCCCGCGCGGGGGAGACTCAGTACTTC	CASSSRAGETQYF
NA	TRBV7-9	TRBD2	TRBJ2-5	TGTGCCAGCAGCTTGACTAGCGGGAGGGGGGAGACCCAGTACTTC	CASSLTSGRGETQYF
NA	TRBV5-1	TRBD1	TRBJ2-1	TGCGCCAGCAGCTTGGGGGGCAGGGGGTTCCAAACGGGCAATGAGCAGTTCTTC	CASSLGGRGFQTGNEQFF
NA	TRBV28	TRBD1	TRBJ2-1	TGTGCCAGCAGTTTAGTAGGACAGGGGGCGATTGAGCAGTTCTTC	CASSLVGQGAIEQFF
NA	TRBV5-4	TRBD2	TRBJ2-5	TGTGCCAGCAGCTTGGCGGGAGGACCCCCTCAAGAGACCCAGTACTTC	CASSLAGGPPQETQYF
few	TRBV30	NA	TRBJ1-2	TGTGCCTGGAGTGGGGGGGGCACCAACTATGGCTACACCTTC	CAWSGGGTNYGYTF
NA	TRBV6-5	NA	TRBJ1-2	TGTGCCAGCAGTTGGGAGATATCTGGCTACACCTTC	CASSWEISGYTF
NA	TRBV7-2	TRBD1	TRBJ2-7	TGTGCCAGCAGCTTTGGGACAGCGACCTACGAGCAGTACTTC	CASSFGTATYEQYF
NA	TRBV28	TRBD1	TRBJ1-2	TGTGCCAGCAGTACAGGGGTTGAGTTGAGGGGCTACACCTTC	CASSTGVELRGYTF
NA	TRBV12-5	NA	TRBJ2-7	TGTGCTAGTGGTTTGGACCAGGGCTACGAGCAGTACTTC	CASGLDQGYEQYF
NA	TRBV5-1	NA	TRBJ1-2	TGCGCCAGCAGCGCGACAGGAAACTATGGCTACACCTTC	CASSATGNYGYTF
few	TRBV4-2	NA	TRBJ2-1	TGTGCCAGCAGCCAAGAATGGGCTAGCGACTCCTACAATGAGCAGTTCTTC	CASSQEWASDSYNEQFF
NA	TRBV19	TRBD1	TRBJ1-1	TGTGCCAGTACCCATCTAGGGACAGGGACATATGAAGCTTTCTTT	CASTHLGTGTYEAFF
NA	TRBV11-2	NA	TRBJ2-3	TGTGCCAGCAGCGCACCCGGGAGTCCCTCATCGCAGTATTTT	CASSAPGSPSSQYF
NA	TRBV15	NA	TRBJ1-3	TGTGCCACCAGCAGAGATCTTGGAGGGGTCCGTGGAAACACCATATATTTT	CATSRDLGGVRGNTIYF
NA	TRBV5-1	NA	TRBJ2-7	TGCGCCAGCAGCTTGGCGTTGGGGGCAGGATACGAGCAGTACTTC	CASSLALGAGYEQYF
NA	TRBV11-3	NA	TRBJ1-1	TGTGCCAGCAGCTTAGATCCCCGCACTGAAGCTTTCTTT	CASSLDPRTEAFF
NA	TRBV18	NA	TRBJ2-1	TGTGCCAGCTCACCACCAGGGAAAGGGGTCAATGAGCAGTTCTTC	CASSPPGKGVNEQFF
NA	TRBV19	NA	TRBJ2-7	TGTGCCAGTAGTATAACCAGATCAACCTACGAGCAGTACTTC	CASSITRSTYEQYF
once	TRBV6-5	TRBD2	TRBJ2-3	TGTGCCAGCCGAGGCGGGAGGGCGGGCACAGATACGCAGTATTTT	CASRGGRAGTDTQYF
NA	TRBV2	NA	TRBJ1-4	TGTGCCAGCCTTTTCCGGGGTAATGAAAAACTGTTTTTT	CASLFRGNEKLFF
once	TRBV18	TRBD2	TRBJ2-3	TGTGCCAGCTCACCACTCGGGAGGGCCTGGTCTCCAGATACGCAGTATTTT	CASSPLGRAWSPDTQYF
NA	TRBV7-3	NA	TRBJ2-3	TGTGCCAGCGGGCGGGTAAACACAGATACGCAGTATTTT	CASGRVNTDTQYF
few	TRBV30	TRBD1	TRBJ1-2	TGTGCCTGGAGTGGACAGGGGGCGGTGTGGAACTATGGCTACACCTTC	CAWSGQGAVWNYGYTF
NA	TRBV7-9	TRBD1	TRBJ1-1	TGTGCCAGCAGCCTAGATTATTCGGACAGGGGCTCTGAAGCTTTCTTT	CASSLDYSDRGSEAFF
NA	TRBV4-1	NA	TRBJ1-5	TGCGCCAGCAGCATGAGACACCGACAGAGCAATCAGCCCCAGCATTTT	CASSMRHRQSNQPQHF
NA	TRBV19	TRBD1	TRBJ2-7	TGTGCCAGTAGTATACAGGGGGACGAGCAGTACTTC	CASSIQGDEQYF
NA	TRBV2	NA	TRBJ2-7	TGTGCCAGCAGGATAGGGGACACCTACGAGCAGTACTTC	CASRIGDTYEQYF
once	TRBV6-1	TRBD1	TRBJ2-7	TGTGCCAGCAGTGCCACCGGGACAGGGGCCTACGAGCAGTACTTC	CASSATGTGAYEQYF
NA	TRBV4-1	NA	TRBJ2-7	TGCGCCAGCAGCCAACTCCAGGGTAGCTCCTACGAGCAGTACTTC	CASSQLQGSSYEQYF
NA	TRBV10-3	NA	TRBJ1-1	TGTGCCATCAGTGAGTCCCGACAGATGAACACTGAAGCTTTCTTT	CAISESRQMNTEAFF
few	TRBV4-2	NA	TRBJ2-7	TGTGCCAGCAGCCCGGGATCAGAGGGCTACGAGCAGTACTTC	CASSPGSEGYEQYF
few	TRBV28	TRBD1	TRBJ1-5	TGTGCCAGCAGTCTACAGGGGGGGATAGACAATCAGCCCCAGCATTTT	CASSLQGGIDNQPQHF
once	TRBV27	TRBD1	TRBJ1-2	TGTGCCAGCAGGGGACAGAACTATGGCTACACCTTC	CASRGQNYGYTF
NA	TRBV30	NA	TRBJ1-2	TGTGCCTGGAGTCACAGACCCGGCTACACCTTC	CAWSHRPGYTF